Each of the 5 T cell receptor beta chains below was sequenced from the same sample in a study of blood T cell repertoires in COVID-19. Only in-frame clones appear in the TCRdb table, and some are missing; sequencing was by immunoSEQ multiplex PCR. The sample has 200,000 to 250,000 clones, roughly 80% seen once; the top ten hold about 20%. The sequencing input was peripheral blood. These TCRs come from a man aged 25 to 40 with active or convalescent COVID-19.

The chain joins TRBV7-6 to TRBJ2-1; 11 bases match TRBD2. This CDR3 is 15 amino acids long. CDR1 is SGHVS and CDR2 is FNYEAQ in the germline V gene. J was trimmed by 5 bases and V by 2 bases; bases with no gene match: 2. The CDR3 nucleotides are TGTGCCAGCAGCTTATCTAGCGGGAGGCACAATGAGCAGTTCTTC. It codes for CASSLSSGRHNEQFF.

J is TRBJ1-6 and V is TRBV9, with 7 bases aligning to TRBD1. The V segment lost 4 bases and the J segment 8 bases; nucleotides outside the gene matches: 12. The germline V gene has CDR1 SGDLS and CDR2 YYNGEE. The CDR3 length is 16 residues. The CDR3: CASSPQAGTVHSPLHF. The CDR3, as DNA: TGTGCCAGCAGCCCCCAAGCCGGGACAGTCCATTCACCCCTCCACTTT.

The rearrangement joins TRBV7-9 to TRBJ2-2; D gene unclear. CDR3 size: 16 residues. The germline gives CDR1 SEHNR, CDR2 FQNEAQ (reference sequence). The V end was cut by 5 bases, the J end by 0 bases, with 13 bases between. The CDR3 sequence is CASSQRRVANTGELFF. DNA of the CDR3: TGTGCCAGCAGCCAACGTCGGGTTGCGAACACCGGGGAGCTGTTTTTT.

V gene TRBV9 combines with J gene TRBJ2-2; TRBD2 matches 9 bases. Germline CDR1 and CDR2: SGDLS and YYNGEE. CDR3 size: 15 residues. V lost 2 bases to trimming and J lost 2 bases; unmatched junction nucleotides: 1. CDR3 loop: CASSVSGRNTGELFF. The DNA for the CDR3 is TGTGCCAGCAGCGTTAGCGGGAGAAACACCGGGGAGCTGTTTTTT. Based on the CDR3 plus reference TRBV9 and TRBJ2-2, the full variable domain is DSGVTQTPKHLITATGQRVTLRCSPRSGDLSVYWYQQSLDQGLQFLIQYYNGEERAKGNILERFSAQQFPDLHSELNLSSLELGDSALYFCASSVSGRNTGELFFGEGSRLTVL.

The chain combines TRBV9 with TRBJ1-2; 11 nucleotides agree with TRBD1. Germline trimming cut 4 bases from V and 6 bases from J; bases unmatched to any gene: 11. CDR3 length: 16 residues. The germline CDR1 and CDR2 sequences are SGDLS and YYNGEE. The CDR3 spells CASSPRTGGAVDGYTF. The CDR3 DNA reads as TGTGCCAGCAGCCCACGGACAGGGGGCGCCGTCGATGGCTACACCTTC. The full variable domain, its missing parts supplied by reference TRBV9 and TRBJ1-2, is DSGVTQTPKHLITATGQRVTLRCSPRSGDLSVYWYQQSLDQGLQFLIQYYNGEERAKGNILERFSAQQFPDLHSELNLSSLELGDSALYFCASSPRTGGAVDGYTFGSGTRLTVV.